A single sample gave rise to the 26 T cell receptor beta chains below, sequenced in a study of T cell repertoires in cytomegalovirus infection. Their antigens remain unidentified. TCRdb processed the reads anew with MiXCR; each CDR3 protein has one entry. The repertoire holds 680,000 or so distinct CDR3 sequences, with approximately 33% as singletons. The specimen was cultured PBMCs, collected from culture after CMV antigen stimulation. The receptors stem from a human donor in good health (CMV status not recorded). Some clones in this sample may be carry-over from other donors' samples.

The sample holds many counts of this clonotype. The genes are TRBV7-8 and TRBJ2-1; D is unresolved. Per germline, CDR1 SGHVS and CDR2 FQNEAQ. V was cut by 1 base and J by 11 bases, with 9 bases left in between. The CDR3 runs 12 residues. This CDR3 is CASSLEESQQFF. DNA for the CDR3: TGTGCCAGCAGCTTAGAGGAGTCCCAGCAGTTCTTC.

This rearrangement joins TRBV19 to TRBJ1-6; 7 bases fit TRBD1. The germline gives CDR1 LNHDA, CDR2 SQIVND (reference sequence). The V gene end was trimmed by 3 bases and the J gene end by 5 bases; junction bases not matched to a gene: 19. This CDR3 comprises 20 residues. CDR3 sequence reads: CASSIDRDRDYYENNSPLHF. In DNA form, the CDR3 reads TGTGCCAGTAGTATTGACCGAGACAGGGATTACTACGAAAATAATTCACCCCTCCACTTT.

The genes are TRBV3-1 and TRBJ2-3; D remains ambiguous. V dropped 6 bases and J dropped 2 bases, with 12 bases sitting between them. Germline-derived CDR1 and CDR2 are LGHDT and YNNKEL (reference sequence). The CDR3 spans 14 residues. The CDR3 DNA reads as TGTGCCAGCAGACCCGGCTTATACACAGATACGCAGTATTTT. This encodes CASRPGLYTDTQYF.

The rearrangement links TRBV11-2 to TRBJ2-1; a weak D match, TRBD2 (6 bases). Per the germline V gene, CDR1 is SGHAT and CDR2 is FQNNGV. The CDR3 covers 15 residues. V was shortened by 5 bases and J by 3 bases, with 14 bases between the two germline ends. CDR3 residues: CASSPSGEIYNEQFF. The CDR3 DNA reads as TGTGCCAGCAGCCCCTCGGGGGAGATCTACAATGAGCAGTTCTTC.

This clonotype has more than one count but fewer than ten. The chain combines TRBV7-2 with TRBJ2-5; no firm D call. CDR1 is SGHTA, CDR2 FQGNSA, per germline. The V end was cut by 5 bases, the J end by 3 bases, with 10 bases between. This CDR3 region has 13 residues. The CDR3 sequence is CASSPRRKETQYF. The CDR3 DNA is TGTGCCAGCAGCCCCCGTCGAAAAGAGACCCAGTACTTC.

The CDR3 DNA sequence: TGTGCCAGCAGCTCCCGGCTAGCGGGGGAGAATGAGCAGTTCTTC. Translating it yields CASSSRLAGENEQFF. This rearrangement joins TRBV7-7 to TRBJ2-1; 10 nucleotides align to TRBD2. CDR1 and CDR2 from the germline V gene are SSHAT and FNYEAQ (reference sequence). V lost 4 bases and J lost 7; bases outside the gene matches: 7. The CDR3 sequence is 15 residues long. The whole variable domain, filled in from reference TRBV7-7 and TRBJ2-1, reads GAGVSQSPRYKVTKRGQDVTLRCDPISSHATLYWYQQALGQGPEFLTYFNYEAQPDKSGLPSDRFSAERPEGSISTLTIQRTEQRDSAMYRCASSSRLAGENEQFFGPGTRLTVL.

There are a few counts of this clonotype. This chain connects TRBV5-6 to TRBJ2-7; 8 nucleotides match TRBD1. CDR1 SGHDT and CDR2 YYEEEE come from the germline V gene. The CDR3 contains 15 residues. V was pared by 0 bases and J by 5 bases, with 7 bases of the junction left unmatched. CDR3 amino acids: CASSLAWTGNHEQYF. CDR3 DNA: TGTGCCAGCAGCTTGGCGTGGACAGGGAACCACGAGCAGTACTTC. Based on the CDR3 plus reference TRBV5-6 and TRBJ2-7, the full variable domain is DAGVTQSPTHLIKTRGQQVTLRCSPKSGHDTVSWYQQALGQGPQFIFQYYEEEERQRGNFPDRFSGHQFPNYSSELNVNALLLGDSALYLCASSLAWTGNHEQYFGPGTRLTVT.

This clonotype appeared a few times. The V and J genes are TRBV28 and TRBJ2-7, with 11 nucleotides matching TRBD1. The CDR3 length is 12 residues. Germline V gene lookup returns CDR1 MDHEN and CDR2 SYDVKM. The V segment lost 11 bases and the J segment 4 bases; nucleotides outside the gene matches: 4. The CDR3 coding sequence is TGTGCCTCTGGGACAGGGGGGTACGAGCAGTACTTC. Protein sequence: CASGTGGYEQYF.

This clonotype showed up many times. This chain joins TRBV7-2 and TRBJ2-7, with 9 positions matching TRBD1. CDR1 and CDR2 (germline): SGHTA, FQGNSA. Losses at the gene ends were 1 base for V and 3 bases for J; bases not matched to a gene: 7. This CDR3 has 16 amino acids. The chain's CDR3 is CASSLVAGTGFYEQYF. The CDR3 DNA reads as TGTGCCAGCAGCTTAGTTGCCGGGACAGGGTTCTACGAGCAGTACTTC.

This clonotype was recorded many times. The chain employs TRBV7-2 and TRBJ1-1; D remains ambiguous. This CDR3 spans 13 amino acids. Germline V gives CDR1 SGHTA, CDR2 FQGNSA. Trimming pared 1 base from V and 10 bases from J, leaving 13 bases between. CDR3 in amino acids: CASSLEAGRVAFF. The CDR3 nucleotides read TGTGCCAGCAGCTTAGAAGCGGGCCGCGTAGCTTTCTTT.

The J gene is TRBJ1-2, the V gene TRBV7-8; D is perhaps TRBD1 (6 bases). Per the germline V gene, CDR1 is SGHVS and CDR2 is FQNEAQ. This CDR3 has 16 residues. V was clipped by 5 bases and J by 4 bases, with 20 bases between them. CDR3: CASSPWGGLNAYGYTF. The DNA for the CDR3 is TGTGCCAGCAGCCCCTGGGGGGGGCTGAATGCCTATGGCTACACCTTC.

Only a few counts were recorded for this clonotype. The CDR3 is CASSYPATSGSYEQYF. The CDR3 DNA sequence: TGTGCCAGCAGCTACCCCGCGACTAGCGGTTCCTACGAGCAGTACTTC. This chain uses TRBV5-6 with TRBJ2-7, with TRBD2 matching over 9 bases. V lost 3 bases to trimming and J lost 1 base; unmatched junction nucleotides: 8. The CDR3 spans 16 residues. Germline lookup yields CDR1 SGHDT and CDR2 YYEEEE.

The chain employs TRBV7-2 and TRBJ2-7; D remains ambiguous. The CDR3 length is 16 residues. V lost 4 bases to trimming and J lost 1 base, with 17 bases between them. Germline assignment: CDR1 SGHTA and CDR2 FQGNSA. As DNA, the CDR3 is TGTGCCAGCAGCTCAGCGTTAGTGGCAGTTTCCTACGAGCAGTACTTC. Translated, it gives CASSSALVAVSYEQYF.

In DNA, the CDR3 is TGCAGCGTTGCACTAGGGAATTACAATGAGCAGTTCTTC. Protein sequence: CSVALGNYNEQFF. V usage is TRBV29-1 and J usage is TRBJ2-1; the D gene is possibly TRBD2 (5 bases). This CDR3 region has 13 residues. The V gene's germline CDR1 is SQVTM and CDR2 ANQGSEA. The germline V and J ends were trimmed by 4 bases and 4 bases, with 11 bases remaining between them.

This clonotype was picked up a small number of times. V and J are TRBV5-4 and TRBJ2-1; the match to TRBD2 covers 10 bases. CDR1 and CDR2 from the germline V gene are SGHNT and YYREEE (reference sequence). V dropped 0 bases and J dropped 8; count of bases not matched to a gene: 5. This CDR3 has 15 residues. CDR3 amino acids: CASSLVKREGDEQFF. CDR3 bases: TGTGCCAGCAGCTTGGTCAAGCGGGAGGGTGATGAGCAGTTCTTC.

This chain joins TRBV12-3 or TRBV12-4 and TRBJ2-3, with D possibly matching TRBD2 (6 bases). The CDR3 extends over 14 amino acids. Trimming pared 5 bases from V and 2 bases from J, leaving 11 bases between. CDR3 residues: CASSPRLDTDTQYF. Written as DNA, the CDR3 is TGTGCCAGCAGTCCCCGACTAGACACAGATACGCAGTATTTT.

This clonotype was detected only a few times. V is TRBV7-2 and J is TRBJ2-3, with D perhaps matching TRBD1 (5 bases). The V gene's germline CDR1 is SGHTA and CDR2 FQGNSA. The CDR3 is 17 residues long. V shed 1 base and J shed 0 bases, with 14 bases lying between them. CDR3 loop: CASSLVRGPSSTDTQYF. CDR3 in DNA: TGTGCCAGCAGCTTAGTTAGGGGTCCGTCTAGCACAGATACGCAGTATTTT.

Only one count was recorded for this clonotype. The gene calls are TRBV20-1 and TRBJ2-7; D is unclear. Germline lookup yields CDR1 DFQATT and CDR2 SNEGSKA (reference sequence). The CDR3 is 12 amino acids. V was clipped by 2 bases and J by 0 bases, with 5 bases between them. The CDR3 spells CSARLYSYEQYF. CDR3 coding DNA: TGCAGTGCTAGATTGTACTCCTACGAGCAGTACTTC.

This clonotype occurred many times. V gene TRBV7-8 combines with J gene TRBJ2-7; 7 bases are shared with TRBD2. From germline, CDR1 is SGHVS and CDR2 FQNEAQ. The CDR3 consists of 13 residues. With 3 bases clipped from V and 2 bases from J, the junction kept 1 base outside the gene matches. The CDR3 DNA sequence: TGTGCCAGCAGCTTTCGGGGGGCCTACGAGCAGTACTTC. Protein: CASSFRGAYEQYF.

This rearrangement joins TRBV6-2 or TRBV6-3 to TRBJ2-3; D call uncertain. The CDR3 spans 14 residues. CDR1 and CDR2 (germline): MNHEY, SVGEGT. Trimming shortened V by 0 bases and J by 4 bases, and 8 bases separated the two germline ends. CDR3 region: CASSYSITADTQYF. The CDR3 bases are TGTGCCAGCAGTTACTCGATCACGGCAGATACGCAGTATTTT.

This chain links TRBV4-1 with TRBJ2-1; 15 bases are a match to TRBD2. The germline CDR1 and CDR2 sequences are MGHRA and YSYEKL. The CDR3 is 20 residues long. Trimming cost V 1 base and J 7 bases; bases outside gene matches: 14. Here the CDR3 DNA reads TGCGCCAGCAGCCAAGTAGTACTTCGACTGGGACTAGCGGGAGGAAATGAGCAGTTCTTC. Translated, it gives CASSQVVLRLGLAGGNEQFF.

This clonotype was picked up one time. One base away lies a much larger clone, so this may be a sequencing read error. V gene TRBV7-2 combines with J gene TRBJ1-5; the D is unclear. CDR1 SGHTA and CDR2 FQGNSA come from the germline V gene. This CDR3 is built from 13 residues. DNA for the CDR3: TGTGCCATCAGCTTATGGGTCAATCAGCCCCAGCATTTT. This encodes CAISLWVNQPQHF.

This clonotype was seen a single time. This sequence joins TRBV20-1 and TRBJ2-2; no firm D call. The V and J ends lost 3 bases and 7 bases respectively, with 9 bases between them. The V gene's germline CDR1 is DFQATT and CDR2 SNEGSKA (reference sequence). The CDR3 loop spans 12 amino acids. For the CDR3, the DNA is TGCAGTGCTAGTGGACCCGGCGGGGAGCTGTTTTTT. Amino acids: CSASGPGGELFF.

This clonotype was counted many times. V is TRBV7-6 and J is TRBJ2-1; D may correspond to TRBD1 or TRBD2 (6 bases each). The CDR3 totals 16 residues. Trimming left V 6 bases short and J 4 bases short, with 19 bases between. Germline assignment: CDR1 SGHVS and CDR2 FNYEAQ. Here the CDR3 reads CASSGGPGVSYNEQFF. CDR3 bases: TGTGCCAGCAGTGGGGGGCCGGGAGTCTCTTACAATGAGCAGTTCTTC.

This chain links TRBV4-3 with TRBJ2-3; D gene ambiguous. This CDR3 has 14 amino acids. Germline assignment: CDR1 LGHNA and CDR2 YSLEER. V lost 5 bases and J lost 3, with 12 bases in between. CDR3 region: CASSTLGVTDTQYF. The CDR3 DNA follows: TGCGCCAGCAGCACCCTAGGCGTGACAGATACGCAGTATTTT.

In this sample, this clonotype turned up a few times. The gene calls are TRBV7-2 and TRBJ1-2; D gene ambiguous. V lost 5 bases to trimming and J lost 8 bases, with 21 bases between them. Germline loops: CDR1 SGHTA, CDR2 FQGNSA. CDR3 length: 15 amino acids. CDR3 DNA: TGTGCCAGCAGCCCTAGAGGCTTCGTAGGGAGAGGCTACACCTTC. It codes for CASSPRGFVGRGYTF.